The rows below give T cell receptor beta chains drawn from one sample of a study of blood T cell repertoires in COVID-19. Sequencing was performed with immunoSEQ multiplex PCR; in TCRdb, only in-frame clones are kept and a portion is missing. The table shows approximately 270,000 clones, with around 89% occurring only once. The sample consisted of peripheral blood. These receptors were collected from a man aged 25 to 45 with acute or convalescent COVID-19. The CDR3 runs from the conserved cysteine through the conserved F or W. A D gene is named only where the DNA matches it firmly. The size field is filled for only some rows; it gives once, few, many or a size class.

size	D	V	J	DNA	CDR3
NA	TRBD1	TRBV4-1	TRBJ1-5	TGCGCCAGCAGCCTCTGGGACAGTGACAATCAGCCCCAGCATTTT	CASSLWDSDNQPQHF
NA	NA	TRBV5-4	TRBJ2-3	TGTGCCAGCAGCAGGGACTTCACAGATACGCAGTATTTT	CASSRDFTDTQYF
few	NA	TRBV18	TRBJ1-6	TGTGCCAGCTCACCAGCGGCGCGGAATTCACCCCTCCACTTT	CASSPAARNSPLHF
NA	NA	TRBV9	TRBJ2-1	TGTGCCAACCATCCGCCTAACAATGAGCAGTTCTTC	CANHPPNNEQFF
NA	NA	TRBV10-3	TRBJ1-5	TGTGCCATCAGTGAGAGCAGGGTCGTAAGCAATCAGCCCCAGCATTTT	CAISESRVVSNQPQHF
once	TRBD2	TRBV5-4	TRBJ2-5	TGTGCCAGCAGCTTGAAGCTAGCGGGAGGGCCCCAAGAGACCCAGTACTTC	CASSLKLAGGPQETQYF
NA	TRBD1	TRBV19	TRBJ1-2	TGTGCCAGTAGTATGGGGACAGGCTATGGCTACACCTTC	CASSMGTGYGYTF
NA	TRBD1	TRBV9	TRBJ1-2	TGTGCCAGCAGCGTCGGGACAGGGGGCTTCGGCTACACCTTC	CASSVGTGGFGYTF
NA	TRBD1	TRBV4-2	TRBJ1-2	TGTGCCAGCAGCCAGTCCGGGACAGAGCATGGCAGTGGCTACACCTTC	CASSQSGTEHGSGYTF
NA	NA	TRBV16	TRBJ1-5	TGTGCCAGCAGCCAATCGGGACATAGCAATCAGCCCCAGCATTTT	CASSQSGHSNQPQHF
NA	TRBD2	TRBV27	TRBJ2-7	TGTGCCAGCAGTGAGGGACTAGTTTCCTACGAGCAGTACTTC	CASSEGLVSYEQYF
NA	NA	TRBV28	TRBJ1-4	TGTGCCAGCAGTTTTCAGGGTCAGGAAAAACTGTTTTTT	CASSFQGQEKLFF
NA	NA	TRBV19	TRBJ1-5	TGTGCCAGTAACTCCGGGAGGGGTGCAAACAATCAGCCCCAGCATTTT	CASNSGRGANNQPQHF
NA	TRBD1	TRBV28	TRBJ2-2	TGTGCCAGCAGTTTATTGGGTTTAGGACAGGGGAACACCGGGGAGCTGTTTTTT	CASSLLGLGQGNTGELFF
NA	NA	TRBV7-2	TRBJ2-4	TGTGCCAGCAGCTTAGTGCCAGGAAACATTCAGTACTTC	CASSLVPGNIQYF
NA	NA	TRBV2	TRBJ1-1	TGTGCCAGCAGTTTTACCGGGACACTTAACACTGAAGCTTTCTTT	CASSFTGTLNTEAFF
NA	NA	TRBV10-2	TRBJ2-6	TGCGCCAGCAGTGAGGCTTCTAGGGCCAACGTCCTGACTTTC	CASSEASRANVLTF
NA	TRBD1	TRBV15	TRBJ1-1	TGTGCCACCAGCACCACGGACAGGGTAGGCCGGAACACTGAAGCTTTCTTT	CATSTTDRVGRNTEAFF
NA	NA	TRBV14	TRBJ2-7	TGTGCCAGCAGCCAAGTAGTAGGGGCCTACGAGCAGTACTTC	CASSQVVGAYEQYF
NA	NA	TRBV19	TRBJ2-2	TGTGCCAGTAGTTGGTCTTCTATAGTGGAGACCGGGGAGCTGTTTTTT	CASSWSSIVETGELFF
few	TRBD1	TRBV7-2	TRBJ2-2	TGTGCCAGCAGCTCAACCCGGGACAGGGTTCGGGACACCGGGGAGCTGTTTTTT	CASSSTRDRVRDTGELFF
NA	NA	TRBV7-9	TRBJ2-7	TGTGCCAGCAGCCTCGACAGGTTGCAGCAGTACTTC	CASSLDRLQQYF
few	NA	TRBV28	TRBJ1-4	TGTGCCAGCACCACCCTCAGGGTAGGTGAAAAACTGTTTTTT	CASTTLRVGEKLFF
NA	TRBD2	TRBV5-8	TRBJ2-7	TGTGCCAGCAGCGTCCGGGGGGACTCCTACGAGCAGTACTTC	CASSVRGDSYEQYF
NA	NA	TRBV7-2	TRBJ1-1	TGTGCCAGCAGCCTACAGGGACGGTCTGAAGCTTTCTTT	CASSLQGRSEAFF
NA	NA	TRBV7-3	TRBJ2-5	TGTGCCAGCAGCTTAGTGCGGGGCGAGACCCAGTACTTC	CASSLVRGETQYF
NA	TRBD2	TRBV7-9	TRBJ2-2	TGTGCCAGCAGCTTACGCCCAGCGGGAGCCACCACCGGGGAGCTGTTTTTT	CASSLRPAGATTGELFF
NA	NA	TRBV28	TRBJ2-7	TGTGCCAGCAGAATACCGACAGGTGGCTACGAGCAGTACTTC	CASRIPTGGYEQYF
NA	TRBD2	TRBV5-4	TRBJ2-3	TGTGCCAGCAGCCTTAGCGGGGATACAGATACGCAGTATTTT	CASSLSGDTDTQYF
NA	NA	TRBV5-1	TRBJ2-6	TGCGCCAGCAGCGGCGGGGCCAACGTCCTGACTTTC	CASSGGANVLTF
NA	NA	TRBV11-2	TRBJ2-7	TGTGCCAGCAGCTTAGGGGGCAGGCTGGACTTC	CASSLGGRLDF
NA	TRBD1	TRBV6-5	TRBJ2-5	TGTGCCAGTAATCGGGACAGACAAGAGACCCAGTACTTC	CASNRDRQETQYF
NA	TRBD1	TRBV30	TRBJ2-5	TGTGCCTGCCTCCGGGACAGGGTTATGGGAGAGACCCAGTACTTC	CACLRDRVMGETQYF
NA	TRBD2	TRBV4-2	TRBJ2-1	TGTGCCAGCAGCGCCCGACAGCCAAGCGGGAGTTTCAATGAGCAGTTCTTC	CASSARQPSGSFNEQFF
NA	TRBD2	TRBV28	TRBJ2-5	TGTGCCAGCTCCCGGACGGGAGGGGAAGAGACCCAGTACTTC	CASSRTGGEETQYF
NA	NA	TRBV28	TRBJ2-7	TGTGCCAGCAGTTTGTATAAAGGGGGGCAGTACTTC	CASSLYKGGQYF
NA	TRBD1	TRBV4-1	TRBJ1-5	TGCGCCAGCAGCCAAGATGGAGGACAGGGGGCCTCACAGCCCCAGCATTTT	CASSQDGGQGASQPQHF